The text below deals with one T cell receptor beta chain. This record comes from a study of blood T cell repertoires in COVID-19. Turning to the study itself: Sources were T cells, B-cell-depleted T cells, or PBMCs; the material itself was cDNA or gDNA.

The method was immunoSEQ multiplex PCR; TCRdb's version includes in-frame clones alone and lacks a portion of them. The data show 70,000 to 80,000 clones, 75% to 95% seen once. CDR1 is MDHEN, CDR2 SYDVKM, per germline. Trimming removed 3 bases from V and 4 bases from J, with 13 bases in between. CDR3 length equals 15 residues. V is TRBV28 and J is TRBJ1-3, with D unresolved. Sequencing was carried out using peripheral blood. This receptor was taken from a woman aged 60 to 75 with active COVID-19. CDR3 sequence reads: CASSFPGGSGNTIYF. The CDR3 DNA reads as TGTGCCAGCAGTTTCCCGGGAGGGTCAGGAAACACCATATATTTT.